This T cell receptor (beta chain) appears in the sequencing data of a study of cytomegalovirus exposure and HLA in healthy donors. The PCR ran on 60 Vbeta and 13 Jbeta primers. Clones were sequenced by immunoSEQ multiplex PCR, and TCRdb holds only the in-frame ones, with some missing. The sample includes 95,000 or so clones, about 75% of them seen just once. The germline V gene has CDR1 SGHAT and CDR2 FQNNGV. The CDR3 has 16 amino acids. V lost 3 bases and J 5 bases, leaving 19 bases between the germline ends. Sequenced input: PBMCs. V usage is TRBV11-2 and J usage is TRBJ1-2; the D is unclear. The clonotype was recovered from a woman in her thirties or forties in good health and CMV-seronegative. The chain's CDR3 is CASSLHAGSWQYGYTF. Here the CDR3 DNA reads TGTGCCAGCAGCTTGCATGCGGGCAGTTGGCAATATGGCTACACCTTC. Variable domain in full (rest from reference TRBV11-2 and TRBJ1-2): EAGVAQSPRYKIIEKRQSVAFWCNPISGHATLYWYQQILGQGPKLLIQFQNNGVVDDSQLPKDRFSAERLKGVDSTLKIQPAKLEDSAVYLCASSLHAGSWQYGYTFGSGTRLTVV.